This TCR beta chain was identified in a study of cytomegalovirus exposure and HLA in healthy donors. The germline V gene has CDR1 SGHAT and CDR2 FQNNGV. The CDR3 runs 15 residues. With 0 bases removed from V and 1 base from J, the gap between germline ends came to 6 bases. Libraries were prepared by immunoSEQ multiplex PCR; TCRdb keeps only in-frame clonotypes and omits some of them. Altogether 190,000 or so clones are present, roughly four fifths being singletons, with the ten largest covering under 3.5%. The rearrangement joins TRBV11-2 to TRBJ2-2; D may be TRBD1 (5 bases). This TCR was recovered from a woman aged 18-29 years in good health and CMV-seropositive. The sample consisted of PBMCs. The DNA for the CDR3 is TGTGCCAGCAGCTTAGATCAGGGGAACACCGGGGAGCTGTTTTTT. Translating gives CASSLDQGNTGELFF. Looking up the rest from reference TRBV11-2 and TRBJ2-2 gives the full variable domain: EAGVAQSPRYKIIEKRQSVAFWCNPISGHATLYWYQQILGQGPKLLIQFQNNGVVDDSQLPKDRFSAERLKGVDSTLKIQPAKLEDSAVYLCASSLDQGNTGELFFGEGSRLTVL.